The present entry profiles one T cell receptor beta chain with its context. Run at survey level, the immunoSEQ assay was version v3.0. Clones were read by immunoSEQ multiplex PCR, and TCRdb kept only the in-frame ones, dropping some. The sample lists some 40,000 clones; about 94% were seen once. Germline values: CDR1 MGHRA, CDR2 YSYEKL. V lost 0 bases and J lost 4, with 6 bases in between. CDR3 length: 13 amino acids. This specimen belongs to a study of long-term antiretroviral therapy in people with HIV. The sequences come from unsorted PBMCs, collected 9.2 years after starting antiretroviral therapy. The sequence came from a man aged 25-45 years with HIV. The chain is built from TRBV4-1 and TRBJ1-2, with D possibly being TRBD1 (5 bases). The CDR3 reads CASSQDGTYGYTF. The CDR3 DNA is TGCGCCAGCAGCCAAGATGGGACCTATGGCTACACCTTC.